What follows describes a single T cell receptor (beta chain). Its specificity is not known. This entry comes from a study of T cells after yellow fever vaccination. TCRdb processed the 5' RACE reads anew with MiXCR; each CDR3 protein has one entry. The top ten hold 14% to 15% of the sample, which has 350,000 to 450,000 distinct CDR3 sequences, roughly 6.1% seen once. The trim removed 0 bases at V and 5 bases at J, leaving 3 bases unmatched. The V gene's germline CDR1 is SGHTA and CDR2 FQGNSA. The CDR3 extends over 18 amino acids. Study-wide findings and caveats: The bulk population could contribute abundant contaminating clonotypes to FACS-sorted repertoires.

This clonotype originated in a young man who received the YFV17D yellow fever vaccine. The rearrangement joins TRBV7-2 to TRBJ2-2, with TRBD2 matching 16 bases. The sequencing used PBMCs, collected 5 days after the yellow fever booster vaccination. Here the CDR3 reads CASSLAGLAGGRTGELFF. The CDR3 nucleotides read TGTGCCAGCAGCTTAGCGGGACTAGCGGGAGGGCGGACCGGGGAGCTGTTTTTT.